One T cell receptor (beta chain) is described in this entry. Germline loops: CDR1 SGHNT, CDR2 YYREEE (reference sequence). CDR3 length equals 16 residues. V lost 1 base to trimming and J lost 1 base; unmatched junction nucleotides: 5. Before the COVID-19 pandemic, during about 2011-2019, CD4+ T cells were taken from unexposed donors. The sample belongs to a study of CD4 T cells in relation to SARS-CoV-2 and coronaviruses. Assay: immunoSEQ multiplex PCR; the TCRdb copy retains only in-frame clones and omits some. The profile shows tens of thousands of clones, 85% to 95% of them singletons. Input material: naive CD4+ T cells from PBMCs. Subset in this sample: naive CD4+ T cells isolated by negative enrichment. The source of this sequence is a human donor in good health. The chain is built from TRBV5-4 and TRBJ1-1, with 9 bases that match TRBD1. CDR3 coding DNA: TGTGCCAGCAGCTTGAACCCGACAGGGGGGAACACTGAAGCTTTCTTT. Its protein is CASSLNPTGGNTEAFF.